A single sample gave rise to the 7 T cell receptor beta chains below, sequenced in a study of vaccination and CD4 T cells after COVID-19. Treatment noted: roughly ten-day PBMC culture with coronavirus spike peptide pools or control peptides (ViraFEST assay). Before the COVID-19 pandemic (2011-2018), CD4+ T cells were obtained from the unexposed donor. These receptors have no known antigen. The Oncomine TCR Beta short-read assay was applied to DNA of cultured CD4+ T cells. TCRdb independently ran MiXCR on the PCR reads; one entry per CDR3 protein. The repertoire holds roughly 4,100 distinct CDR3 sequences, with roughly 78% as singletons. Material: CD4+ T cells from blood, cultured in vitro. These receptors came from a human donor in good health.

The rearrangement links TRBV7-8 to TRBJ2-7; TRBD1 is a possible D gene (6 bases). Germline V gene lookup returns CDR1 SGHVS and CDR2 FQNEAQ. This CDR3 is built from 15 residues. Trimming stripped 6 bases from V and 2 bases from J, with 17 bases between. This CDR3 is CASRSLWDTPYEQYF. The CDR3 coding sequence is TGTGCCAGCAGGTCGTTGTGGGACACCCCCTACGAGCAGTACTTC.

The chain has TRBV6-1 and TRBJ1-3; 7 bases fit TRBD1. CDR3 size: 15 residues. With V trimmed by 4 bases and J by 2 bases, 5 bases remained unmatched. Looked up from germline, CDR1 is MNHNS and CDR2 is SASEGT. The CDR3 sequence: CASSVRGAAGNTIYF. As DNA, the CDR3 is TGTGCCAGCAGTGTCAGGGGGGCGGCTGGAAACACCATATATTTT.

This sequence joins TRBV10-2 and TRBJ2-7, with D maybe TRBD2 (5 bases). The CDR3 sequence is 16 residues long. CDR1 and CDR2 (germline): WSHSY, SAAADI. V lost 6 bases to trimming and J lost 0 bases, with 18 bases between them. Here the CDR3 DNA reads TGCGCCAGCAGACGCAACCCCGGGGAGAGCTCCTACGAGCAGTACTTC. Protein: CASRRNPGESSYEQYF.

This CDR3 reads CASSIAAGTLGGELFF. For the CDR3, the DNA is TGTGCCAGTAGTATAGCCGCCGGAACGCTCGGAGGGGAGCTGTTTTTT. The gene calls are TRBV19 and TRBJ2-2; D unresolved. The ends were cut back, 1 base at V and 8 bases at J, with 17 bases in the middle. Germline lookup yields CDR1 LNHDA and CDR2 SQIVND (reference sequence). This CDR3 is 16 amino acids long.

The chain recombines TRBV5-4 with TRBJ2-1; 8 bases map to TRBD2. Germline V lookup: CDR1 SGHNT, CDR2 YYREEE (reference sequence). The CDR3 is 14 amino acids. The V gene end was trimmed by 10 bases and the J gene end by 5 bases; junction bases not matched to a gene: 11. The CDR3 is CAGAREGPNNEQFF. DNA for the CDR3: TGTGCCGGGGCCCGGGAGGGGCCAAACAATGAGCAGTTCTTC.

The CDR3 sequence is CASSIPRQGFNSPLHF. CDR3 coding DNA: TGTGCCAGTAGTATCCCCCGACAGGGCTTTAATTCACCCCTCCACTTT. The gene calls are TRBV19 and TRBJ1-6; 7 bases align to TRBD1. The ends lost 3 bases at V and 6 bases at J; junction bases unmatched: 8. The CDR3 is made up of 16 amino acids. Germline CDR1 and CDR2: LNHDA and SQIVND (reference sequence).

This chain links TRBV30 with TRBJ1-1, with D unresolved. This CDR3 is built from 14 residues. The V end lost 3 bases, the J end lost 2 bases, and 13 bases lay between the germline ends. Germline V gives CDR1 GTSNPN, CDR2 SVGIG (reference sequence). The chain's CDR3 is CAWRAEGFNTEAFF. The DNA of the CDR3 is TGTGCCTGGAGGGCCGAGGGTTTTAACACTGAAGCTTTCTTT. The full variable domain, rest sourced from reference TRBV30 and TRBJ1-1, is SQTIHQWPATLVQPVGSPLSLECTVEGTSNPNLYWYRQAAGRGLQLLFYSVGIGQISSEVPQNLSASRPQDRQFILSSKKLLLSDSGFYLCAWRAEGFNTEAFFGQGTRLTVV.